These T cell receptor beta chains were read from a single sample in a study of CD4 and CD8 cells across lung adenocarcinoma regions. Each CDR3 protein gets one entry after TCRdb re-called the PCR reads with MiXCR. The data show approximately 11,000 distinct CDR3 sequences, roughly 51% seen once. Sequenced sample: CD8+ T cells from the center of a lung tumor. The receptors here all came from a female donor with lung adenocarcinoma. The CD4 and CD8 labels of this study may be unreliable. Both conserved end residues are part of each CDR3. Fields, in order: D gene, J gene, clone size, V gene, CDR3 DNA, CDR3 protein. The D gene is left open where the match is weak. Not all rows give a size; the values are once, few, many and, for expanded clones, a class.

d_gene: -; j_gene: TRBJ2-1; abundance: few; v_gene: TRBV10-1; CDR3nt: TGCGCCAGCAGTGAGTCCTTGGGGACTTCTAAGCAGTTCTTC; CDR3aa: CASSESLGTSKQFF
d_gene: TRBD2; j_gene: TRBJ2-5; abundance: -; v_gene: TRBV6-4; CDR3nt: TGTGCCAGCAGTGAGCGGGGGGGCCAAGAGACCCAGTACTTC; CDR3aa: CASSERGGQETQYF
d_gene: TRBD2; j_gene: TRBJ2-1; abundance: once; v_gene: TRBV7-3; CDR3nt: TGTGCCAGCAGCGCTAGCGGGAGTCCCTACAATGAGCAGTTCTTC; CDR3aa: CASSASGSPYNEQFF
d_gene: -; j_gene: TRBJ2-7; abundance: -; v_gene: TRBV28; CDR3nt: TGTGCCAGCAGTTCGGGCGAGTACGAGCAGTACTTC; CDR3aa: CASSSGEYEQYF
d_gene: TRBD2; j_gene: TRBJ2-1; abundance: -; v_gene: TRBV25-1; CDR3nt: TGTGCCAGCACACTAGCGGGAGGACACTTTTCCTACAATGAGCAGTTCTTC; CDR3aa: CASTLAGGHFSYNEQFF
d_gene: -; j_gene: TRBJ2-7; abundance: few; v_gene: TRBV27; CDR3nt: TGTGCCATCCCGGGTCTAGAGCAATACGAGCAGTACTTC; CDR3aa: CAIPGLEQYEQYF
d_gene: -; j_gene: TRBJ2-3; abundance: -; v_gene: TRBV6-1; CDR3nt: TGTGCCAGCAGTGAATTGAGGGGTGAGACGCAGTATTTT; CDR3aa: CASSELRGETQYF
d_gene: -; j_gene: TRBJ2-5; abundance: -; v_gene: TRBV12-3/TRBV12-4; CDR3nt: TGTGCCAGCAGCCACAGGGTAGGAGAGACCCAGTACTTC; CDR3aa: CASSHRVGETQYF
d_gene: -; j_gene: TRBJ2-4; abundance: -; v_gene: TRBV4-1; CDR3nt: TGCGCCAGCGGGCCGCGAGCCAAAGACACGCAGTATTTC; CDR3aa: CASGPRAKDTQYF
d_gene: -; j_gene: TRBJ2-3; abundance: -; v_gene: TRBV27; CDR3nt: TGTGCCAGCGGTGCTCAAGACACGCAGTATTTT; CDR3aa: CASGAQDTQYF
d_gene: TRBD2; j_gene: TRBJ2-5; abundance: -; v_gene: TRBV10-2; CDR3nt: TGCGCCAGCGCTCCACGCCAGGGGATGACTAGCGGGTTAGGGACCCAGTACTTC; CDR3aa: CASAPRQGMTSGLGTQYF
d_gene: TRBD1; j_gene: TRBJ1-1; abundance: -; v_gene: TRBV12-3/TRBV12-4; CDR3nt: TGTGCCAGCAGTCCCGGACAGGGGAACACTGAAGCTTTCTTT; CDR3aa: CASSPGQGNTEAFF
d_gene: -; j_gene: TRBJ2-1; abundance: once; v_gene: TRBV10-3; CDR3nt: TGTGCCATCCAGTCTGTGAGCGAAGATGAGCAGTTCTTT; CDR3aa: CAIQSVSEDEQFF
d_gene: TRBD2; j_gene: TRBJ2-1; abundance: -; v_gene: TRBV27; CDR3nt: TGTGCCAGCAGTGCCTCGCGGGGGATACAGAATGAGCAGTTCTTC; CDR3aa: CASSASRGIQNEQFF
d_gene: -; j_gene: TRBJ2-7; abundance: many; v_gene: TRBV10-3; CDR3nt: TGTGCCATCAAAGAGTCAAACCACGAGCAGTACTTC; CDR3aa: CAIKESNHEQYF
d_gene: TRBD2; j_gene: TRBJ2-1; abundance: few; v_gene: TRBV10-2; CDR3nt: TGCGCCAGCAATTTAGCGGGGAGCGATGAGCAGTTCTTC; CDR3aa: CASNLAGSDEQFF
d_gene: -; j_gene: TRBJ2-3; abundance: large; v_gene: TRBV7-2; CDR3nt: TGTGCCAGCAGCCTAAGTTCCCGCACAGATACGCAGTATTTT; CDR3aa: CASSLSSRTDTQYF